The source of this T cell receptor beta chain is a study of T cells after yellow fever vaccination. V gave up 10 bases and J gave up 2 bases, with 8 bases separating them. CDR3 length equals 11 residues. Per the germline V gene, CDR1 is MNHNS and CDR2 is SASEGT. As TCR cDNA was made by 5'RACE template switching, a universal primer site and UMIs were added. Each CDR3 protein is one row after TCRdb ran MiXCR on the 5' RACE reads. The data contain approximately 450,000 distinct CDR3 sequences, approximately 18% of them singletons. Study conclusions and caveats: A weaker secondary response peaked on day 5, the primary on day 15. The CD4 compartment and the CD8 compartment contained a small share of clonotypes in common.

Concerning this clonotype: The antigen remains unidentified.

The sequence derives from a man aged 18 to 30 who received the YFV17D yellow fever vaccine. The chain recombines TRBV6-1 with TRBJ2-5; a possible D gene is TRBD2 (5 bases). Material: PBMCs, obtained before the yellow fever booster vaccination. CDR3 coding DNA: TGTGCCAAGAGGGTTCAAGAGACCCAGTACTTC. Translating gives CAKRVQETQYF.